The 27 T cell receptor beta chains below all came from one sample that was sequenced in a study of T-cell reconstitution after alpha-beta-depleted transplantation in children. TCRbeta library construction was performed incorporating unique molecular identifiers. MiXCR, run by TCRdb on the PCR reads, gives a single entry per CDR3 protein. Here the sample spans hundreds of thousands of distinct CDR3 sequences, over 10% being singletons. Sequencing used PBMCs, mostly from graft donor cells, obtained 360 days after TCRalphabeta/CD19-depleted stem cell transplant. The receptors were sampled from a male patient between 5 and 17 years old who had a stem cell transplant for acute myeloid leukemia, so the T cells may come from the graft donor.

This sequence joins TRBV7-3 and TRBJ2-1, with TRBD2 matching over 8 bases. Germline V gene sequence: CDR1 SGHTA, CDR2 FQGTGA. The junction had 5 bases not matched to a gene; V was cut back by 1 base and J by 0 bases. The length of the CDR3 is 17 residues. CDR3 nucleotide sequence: TGTGCCAGCAGCTTAAGTGGCCGGGGGGGCTCCTACAATGAGCAGTTCTTC. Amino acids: CASSLSGRGGSYNEQFF.

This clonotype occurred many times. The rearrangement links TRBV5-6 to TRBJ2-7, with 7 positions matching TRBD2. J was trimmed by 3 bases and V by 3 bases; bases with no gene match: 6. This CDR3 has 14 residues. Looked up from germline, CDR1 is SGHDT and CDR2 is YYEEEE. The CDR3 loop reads CASSWGTGGYEQYF. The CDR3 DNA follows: TGTGCCAGCAGCTGGGGGACGGGGGGCTACGAGCAGTACTTC.

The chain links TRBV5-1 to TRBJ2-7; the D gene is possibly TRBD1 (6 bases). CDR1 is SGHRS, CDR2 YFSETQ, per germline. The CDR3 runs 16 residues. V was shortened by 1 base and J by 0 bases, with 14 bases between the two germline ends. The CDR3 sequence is CASSLTFQGISYEQYF. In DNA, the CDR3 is TGCGCCAGCAGCTTGACGTTCCAGGGGATCTCCTACGAGCAGTACTTC.

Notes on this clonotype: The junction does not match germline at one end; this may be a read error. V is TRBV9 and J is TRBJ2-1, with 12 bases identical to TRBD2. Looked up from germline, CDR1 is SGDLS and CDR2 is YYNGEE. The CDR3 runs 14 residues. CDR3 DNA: TGTGCCAGCAGCAGGACTAGCGGGACTAATGAGCAGATCTTC. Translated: CASSRTSGTNEQIF.

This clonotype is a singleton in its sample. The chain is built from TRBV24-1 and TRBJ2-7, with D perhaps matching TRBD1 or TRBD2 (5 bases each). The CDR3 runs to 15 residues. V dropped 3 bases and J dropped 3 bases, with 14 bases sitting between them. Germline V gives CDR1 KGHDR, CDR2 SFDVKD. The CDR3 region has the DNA TGTGCCACCAGTGATAGGGACGTTGGTTACTACGAGCAGTACTTC. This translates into CATSDRDVGYYEQYF.

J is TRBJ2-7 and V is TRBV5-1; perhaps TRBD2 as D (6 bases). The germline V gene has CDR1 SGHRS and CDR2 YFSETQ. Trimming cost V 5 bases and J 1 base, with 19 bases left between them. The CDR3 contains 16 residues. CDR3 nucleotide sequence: TGCGCCAGCAGAAGGTTGGCACTAGCTGGTTCCTACGAGCAGTACTTC. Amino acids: CASRRLALAGSYEQYF.

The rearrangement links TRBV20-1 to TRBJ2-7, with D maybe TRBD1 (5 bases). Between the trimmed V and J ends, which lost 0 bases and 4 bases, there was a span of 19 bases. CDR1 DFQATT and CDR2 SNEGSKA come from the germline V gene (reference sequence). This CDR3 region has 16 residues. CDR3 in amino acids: CSARDIETGAPYEQYF. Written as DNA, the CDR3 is TGCAGTGCTAGAGATATCGAAACAGGCGCCCCTTACGAGCAGTACTTC.

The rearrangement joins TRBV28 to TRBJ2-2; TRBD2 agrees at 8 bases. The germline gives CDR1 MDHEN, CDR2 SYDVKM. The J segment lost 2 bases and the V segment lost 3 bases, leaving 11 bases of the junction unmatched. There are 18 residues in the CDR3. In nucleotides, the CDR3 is TGTGCCAGCAGTTTCAATCCCCGGACTAGCCTTAACACCGGGGAGCTGTTTTTT. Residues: CASSFNPRTSLNTGELFF.

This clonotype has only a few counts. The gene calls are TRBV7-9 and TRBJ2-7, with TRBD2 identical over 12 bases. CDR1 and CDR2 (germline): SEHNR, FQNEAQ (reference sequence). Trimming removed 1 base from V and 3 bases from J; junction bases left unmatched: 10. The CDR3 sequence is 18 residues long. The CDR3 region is CASSLGSRGLAGNYEQYF. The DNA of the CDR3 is TGTGCCAGCAGCTTAGGGTCCCGAGGACTAGCGGGAAACTACGAGCAGTACTTC.

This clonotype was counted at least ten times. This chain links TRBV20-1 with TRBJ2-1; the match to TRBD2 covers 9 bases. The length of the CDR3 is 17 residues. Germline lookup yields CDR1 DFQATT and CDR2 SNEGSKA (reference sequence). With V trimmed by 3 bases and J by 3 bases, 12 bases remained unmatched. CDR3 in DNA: TGCAGTGCTAGTCCTTACATAGCGGGAGTGTTCTACAATGAGCAGTTCTTC. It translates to CSASPYIAGVFYNEQFF.

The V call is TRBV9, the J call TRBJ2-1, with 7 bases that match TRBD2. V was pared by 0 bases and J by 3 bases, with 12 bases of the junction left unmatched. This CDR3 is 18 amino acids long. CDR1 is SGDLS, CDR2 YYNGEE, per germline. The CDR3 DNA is TGTGCCAGCAGCGTAGAACCCCCGGGTAGCGGGTTCTACAATGAGCAGTTCTTC. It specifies CASSVEPPGSGFYNEQFF.

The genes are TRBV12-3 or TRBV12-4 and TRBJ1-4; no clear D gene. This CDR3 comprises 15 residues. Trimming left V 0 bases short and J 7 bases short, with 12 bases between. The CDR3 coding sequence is TGTGCCAGCAGTTTAGCTGTCAGGTCTGGTGAAAAACTGTTTTTT. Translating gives CASSLAVRSGEKLFF.

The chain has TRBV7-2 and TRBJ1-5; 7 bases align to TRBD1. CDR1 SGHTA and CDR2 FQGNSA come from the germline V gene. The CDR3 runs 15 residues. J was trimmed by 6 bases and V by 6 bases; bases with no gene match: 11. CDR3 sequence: CASSTAEGAGQPQHF. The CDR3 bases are TGTGCCAGCAGTACTGCTGAGGGGGCCGGTCAGCCCCAGCATTTT.

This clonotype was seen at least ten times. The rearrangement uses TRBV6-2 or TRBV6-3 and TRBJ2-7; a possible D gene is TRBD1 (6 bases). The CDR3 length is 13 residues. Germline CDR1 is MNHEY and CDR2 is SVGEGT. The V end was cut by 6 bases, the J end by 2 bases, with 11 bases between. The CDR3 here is CASSRGQTYEQYF. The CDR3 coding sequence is TGTGCCAGCAGCCGCGGACAGACCTACGAGCAGTACTTC.

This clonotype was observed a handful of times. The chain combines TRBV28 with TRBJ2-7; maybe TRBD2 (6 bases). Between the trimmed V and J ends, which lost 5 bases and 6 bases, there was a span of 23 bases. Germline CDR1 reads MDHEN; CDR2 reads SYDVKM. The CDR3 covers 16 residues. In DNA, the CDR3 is TGTGCCAGCAGTACGTACCTTATTGGGGGGTCACGCGAGCAGTACTTC. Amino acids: CASSTYLIGGSREQYF.

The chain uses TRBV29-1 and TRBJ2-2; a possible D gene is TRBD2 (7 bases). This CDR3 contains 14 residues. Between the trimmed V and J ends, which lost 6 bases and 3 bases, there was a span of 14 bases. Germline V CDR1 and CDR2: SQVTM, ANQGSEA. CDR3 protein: CSVTRGRDTGELFF. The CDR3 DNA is TGCAGCGTAACGCGGGGGCGCGACACCGGGGAGCTGTTTTTT.

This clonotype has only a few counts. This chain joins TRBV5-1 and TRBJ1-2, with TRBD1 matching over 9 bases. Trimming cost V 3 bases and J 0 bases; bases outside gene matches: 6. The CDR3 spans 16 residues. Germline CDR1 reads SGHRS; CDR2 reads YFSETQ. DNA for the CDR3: TGCGCCAGCAGCTGGGACAGGGAGGCAGCTAACTATGGCTACACCTTC. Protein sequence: CASSWDREAANYGYTF.

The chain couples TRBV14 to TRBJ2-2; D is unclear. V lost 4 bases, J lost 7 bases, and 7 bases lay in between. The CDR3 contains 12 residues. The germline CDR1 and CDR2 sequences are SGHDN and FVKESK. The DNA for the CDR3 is TGTGCCAGCAGCCTGACGGTCGGGGAGCTGTTTTTT. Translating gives CASSLTVGELFF.

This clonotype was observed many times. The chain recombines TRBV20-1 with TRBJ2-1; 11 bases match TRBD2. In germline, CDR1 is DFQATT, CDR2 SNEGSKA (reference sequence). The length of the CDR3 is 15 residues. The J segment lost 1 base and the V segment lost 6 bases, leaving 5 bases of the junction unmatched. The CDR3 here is CSASGTSGSYNEQFF. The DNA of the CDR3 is TGCAGTGCAAGCGGGACTAGCGGATCCTACAATGAGCAGTTCTTC.

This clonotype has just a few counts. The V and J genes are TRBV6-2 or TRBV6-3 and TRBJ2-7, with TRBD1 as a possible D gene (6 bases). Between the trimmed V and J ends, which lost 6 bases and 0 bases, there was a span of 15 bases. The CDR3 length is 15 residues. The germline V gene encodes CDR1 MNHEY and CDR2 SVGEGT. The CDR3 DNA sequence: TGTGCCAGCAGCGACAGGCAGGCCTACTCCTACGAGCAGTACTTC. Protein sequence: CASSDRQAYSYEQYF.

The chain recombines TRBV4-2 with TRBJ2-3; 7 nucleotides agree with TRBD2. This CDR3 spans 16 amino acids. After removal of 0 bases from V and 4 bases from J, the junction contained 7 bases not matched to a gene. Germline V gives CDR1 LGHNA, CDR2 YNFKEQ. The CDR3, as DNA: TGTGCCAGCAGCCAAGAGGAGGCGGGAGTCCCAGATACGCAGTATTTT. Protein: CASSQEEAGVPDTQYF.

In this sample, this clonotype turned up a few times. This CDR3 reads CSVEGRAYGYTF. The CDR3 DNA follows: TGCAGCGTTGAGGGCCGGGCATATGGCTACACCTTC. The rearrangement links TRBV29-1 to TRBJ1-2; no clear D. Germline V lookup: CDR1 SQVTM, CDR2 ANQGSEA. The CDR3 has 12 amino acids. V dropped 3 bases and J dropped 5 bases, with 10 bases sitting between them.

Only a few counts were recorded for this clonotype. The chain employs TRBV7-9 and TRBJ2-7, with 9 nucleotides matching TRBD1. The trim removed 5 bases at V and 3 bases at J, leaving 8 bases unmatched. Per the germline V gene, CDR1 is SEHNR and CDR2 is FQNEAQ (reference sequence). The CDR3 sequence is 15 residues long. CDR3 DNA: TGTGCCAGCAGCAGACCAGGGACAGGGATCTACGAGCAGTACTTC. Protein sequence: CASSRPGTGIYEQYF.

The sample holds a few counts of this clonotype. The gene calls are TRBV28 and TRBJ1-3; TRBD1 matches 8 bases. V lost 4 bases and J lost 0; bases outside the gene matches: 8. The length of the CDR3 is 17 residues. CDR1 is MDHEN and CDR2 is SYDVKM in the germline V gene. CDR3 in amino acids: CASSWRYRGTSGNTIYF. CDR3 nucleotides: TGTGCCAGCAGTTGGCGTTACAGGGGGACCTCTGGAAACACCATATATTTT.

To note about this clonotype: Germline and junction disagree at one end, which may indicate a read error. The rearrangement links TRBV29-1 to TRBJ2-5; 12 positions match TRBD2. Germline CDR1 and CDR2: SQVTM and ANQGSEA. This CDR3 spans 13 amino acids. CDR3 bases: TGCAGCGTTAGGCTAGCGGGAGGGGGTGCCTTTCACTTC. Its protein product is CSVRLAGGGAFHF.

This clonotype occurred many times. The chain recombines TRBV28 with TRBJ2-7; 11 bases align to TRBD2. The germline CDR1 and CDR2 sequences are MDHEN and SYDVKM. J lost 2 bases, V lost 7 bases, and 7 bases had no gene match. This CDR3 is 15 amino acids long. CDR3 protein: CASTYQTSGAYEQYF. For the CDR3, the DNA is TGTGCCAGCACCTATCAGACTAGCGGGGCCTACGAGCAGTACTTC.

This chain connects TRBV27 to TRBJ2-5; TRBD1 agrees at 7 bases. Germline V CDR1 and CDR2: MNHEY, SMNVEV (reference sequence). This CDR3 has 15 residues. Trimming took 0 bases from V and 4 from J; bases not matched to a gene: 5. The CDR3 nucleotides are TGTGCCAGCAGTTTATCTTACAGGGGTCGAGAGACCCAGTACTTC. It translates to CASSLSYRGRETQYF.